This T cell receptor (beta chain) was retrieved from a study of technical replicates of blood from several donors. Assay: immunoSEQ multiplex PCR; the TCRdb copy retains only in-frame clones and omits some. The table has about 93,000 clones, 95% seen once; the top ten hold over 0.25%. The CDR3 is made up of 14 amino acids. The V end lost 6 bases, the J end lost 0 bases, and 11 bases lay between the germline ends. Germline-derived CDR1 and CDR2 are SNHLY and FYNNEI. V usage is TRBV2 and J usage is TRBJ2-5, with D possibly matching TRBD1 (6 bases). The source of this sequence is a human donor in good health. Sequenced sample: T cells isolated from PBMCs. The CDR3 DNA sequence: TGTGCCAGCAGAGACACAGGGTACCAAGAGACCCAGTACTTC. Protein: CASRDTGYQETQYF.